This TCR beta chain is from a study of regulatory T cells in long-lasting Graves disease. The overall study: The study counted Graves' disease as persistent given over 5 years of antithyroid drugs and positive TSH receptor antibodies. Points from the study as a whole: The study found persistent patients shared more public clonotypes (roughly 2,800) than new patients (approximately 870). Accuracy was possibly reduced by small sample size.

Germline V gene lookup returns CDR1 SGHRS and CDR2 YFSETQ. Trimming left V 1 base short and J 4 bases short, with 14 bases between. This CDR3 has 15 residues. The time point is: persistent/refractory GD, antithyroid drugs over 5 years with positive TRAb. RNA isolated from PBMCs was used to make the TCR library. Xi'an, China, was home to the endocrinology department that provided patients. Arm-PCR of CDR3 regions and iRepertoire HTBI primers were used to build TCR beta libraries. A single record per CDR3 protein comes from TCRdb applying MiXCR to the multiplex PCR reads. The sample records 400,000 to 450,000 distinct CDR3 sequences, around 20% being singletons. There are a few counts of this clonotype. The target antigen is unknown.

The specimen was peripheral blood mononuclear cells (PBMCs), collected when the disease was refractory, from a patient treated with antithyroid drugs. This TCR was sampled from a female donor with Graves disease. The chain is built from TRBV5-1 and TRBJ2-5; D may be TRBD2 (6 bases). The CDR3: CASSLSSDGRETQYF. The CDR3 DNA reads TGCGCCAGCAGCTTGTCTAGCGACGGTCGAGAGACCCAGTACTTC. Using reference TRBV5-1 and TRBJ2-5 for the parts outside the CDR3, the full variable domain is KAGVTQTPRYLIKTRGQQVTLSCSPISGHRSVSWYQQTPGQGLQFLFEYFSETQRNKGNFPGRFSGRQFSNSRSEMNVSTLELGDSALYLCASSLSSDGRETQYFGPGTRLLVL.